This T cell receptor (beta chain) was captured in a study of T cells in Graves' hyperthyroidism and ophthalmopathy. Study-level results: Before onset, by a median of approximately 5.9 months, the model predicted ophthalmopathy.

This clonotype was recorded at least ten times. Its antigen remains unidentified. Trimming removed 3 bases at V and 3 bases at J, with 9 bases between. Germline values: CDR1 MDHEN, CDR2 SYDVKM. This CDR3 has 13 amino acids. RNA transcripts provided the source from which TCR beta CDR3 regions were amplified. Carried out on the TCR CDR3, a first-round RT-PCR used the HTBI primer set. TCRdb reprocessed the multiplex PCR reads via MiXCR and lists one record per CDR3 protein. The sample includes under 400,000 distinct CDR3 sequences, around a quarter of them seen just once. V is TRBV28 and J is TRBJ2-7; D possibly corresponds to TRBD2 (5 bases). What was sequenced was blood. This receptor was obtained from a middle-aged man with Graves' hyperthyroidism. The CDR3 nucleotides are TGTGCCAGCAGTTTTTCGGGGTTCTACGAGCAGTACTTC. Protein sequence: CASSFSGFYEQYF.